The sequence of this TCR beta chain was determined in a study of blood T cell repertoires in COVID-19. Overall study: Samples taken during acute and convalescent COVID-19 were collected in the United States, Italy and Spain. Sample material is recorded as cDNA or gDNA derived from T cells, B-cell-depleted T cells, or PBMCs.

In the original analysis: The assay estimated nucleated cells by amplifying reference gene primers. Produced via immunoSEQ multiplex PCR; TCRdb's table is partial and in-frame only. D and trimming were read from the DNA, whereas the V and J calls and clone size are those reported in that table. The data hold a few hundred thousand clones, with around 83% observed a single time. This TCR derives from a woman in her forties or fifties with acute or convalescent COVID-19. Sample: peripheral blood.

This chain's CDR3 is CASSRDRNTGELFF. In DNA, the CDR3 is TGTGCCAGCAGCCGGGACAGAAACACCGGGGAGCTGTTTTTT. The rearrangement links TRBV5-4 to TRBJ2-2, with TRBD1 identical over 7 bases. The CDR3 totals 14 residues. Germline lookup yields CDR1 SGHNT and CDR2 YYREEE (reference sequence). Trimming cost V 4 bases and J 2 bases; bases outside gene matches: 2.